Below are 15 T cell receptor beta chains sequenced from a single sample in a study of beta chain features in type 1 diabetes. Overall study results and limits: Moderately but significantly shorter TCRB CDR3s were found in Type 1 diabetes patients in all four CD4+ subsets.

The investigators reverse transcribed all of the isolated RNA, so they sequenced expressed TCRB transcripts. Produced via immunoSEQ multiplex PCR; TCRdb's table is partial and in-frame only. This sample yields a few hundred thousand clones, of which 13% are seen a single time; about 0.016% belongs to the top ten. What these receptors recognize is not known. The sequencing sample was made of naive CD4+ T cells from blood. The receptor set was obtained from a woman aged 18-30 years with type 1 diabetes.

In its sample, this clone was seen a few times. The gene calls are TRBV30 and TRBJ2-1, with TRBD2 matching 9 bases. The V and J ends lost 8 bases and 8 bases, in that order; junction bases with no gene match: 13. This CDR3 is built from 14 residues. Germline assignment: CDR1 GTSNPN and CDR2 SVGIG (reference sequence). The CDR3 protein is CAGSGSGGMHEQFF. CDR3 nucleotides: TGTGCCGGTAGCGGGAGTGGGGGGATGCATGAGCAGTTCTTC.

This clone was counted between two and nine times. This sequence joins TRBV2 and TRBJ1-1; tentative D call: TRBD1 (6 bases). CDR1 and CDR2 from the germline V gene are SNHLY and FYNNEI. V lost 2 bases and J lost 11, with 18 bases in between. The CDR3 is 14 residues long. The CDR3 protein is CASSESGGGKGAFF. The CDR3 nucleotides read TGTGCCAGCAGTGAATCGGGGGGCGGGAAGGGCGCTTTCTTT.

This chain uses TRBV30 with TRBJ1-5; TRBD1 might be the D (6 bases). CDR3 length: 13 residues. Germline CDR1 is GTSNPN and CDR2 is SVGIG (reference sequence). Trimming cost V 3 bases and J 3 bases, with 9 bases left between them. Written as DNA, the CDR3 is TGTGCCTGGAGCGGGGACAACAATCAGCCCCAGCATTTT. Protein sequence: CAWSGDNNQPQHF.

This clone has a handful of counts. V usage is TRBV5-1 and J usage is TRBJ1-2; tentatively, D is TRBD1 (5 bases). Germline CDR1 reads SGHRS; CDR2 reads YFSETQ. Deletions cut 1 base from V and 3 bases from J, with 10 bases between. The CDR3 contains 14 residues. This chain's CDR3 is CASSLTGVDYGYTF. The CDR3 DNA reads TGCGCCAGCAGCTTGACAGGAGTAGACTATGGCTACACCTTC.

The chain links TRBV6-6 to TRBJ2-7; possibly TRBD2 for D (5 bases). The CDR3 sequence is 11 residues long. The V gene lost 0 bases and the J gene lost 10 bases, with 7 bases spanning the gap. Looked up from germline, CDR1 is MNHNY and CDR2 is SVGAGI (reference sequence). This CDR3 reads CASSYSREQYV. DNA of the CDR3: TGTGCCAGCAGTTACTCGAGGGAACAGTACGTC.

This clone was recorded a few times. The chain uses TRBV25-1 and TRBJ2-2, with 10 bases that match TRBD1. CDR3 length equals 16 residues. V trimming: 7 bases; J trimming: 7 bases; junction bases outside the gene matches: 12. From germline, CDR1 is MGHDK and CDR2 SYGVNS. The CDR3 nucleotides read TGTGCCAGCAACCTGGGGGGGACAGGGGTTGTCGGGGAGCTGTTTTTT. Its translation: CASNLGGTGVVGELFF.

This clone was detected a few times. The rearrangement joins TRBV28 to TRBJ2-7; D is ambiguous. Germline values: CDR1 MDHEN, CDR2 SYDVKM. Trimming left V 5 bases short and J 5 bases short, with 4 bases between. This CDR3 spans 10 amino acids. CDR3 nucleotides: TGTGCCAGCAGTGGGCACGAGCAGTACTTC. Encoded protein: CASSGHEQYF. Full variable domain (remainder filled in from reference TRBV28 and TRBJ2-7): DVKVTQSSRYLVKRTGEKVFLECVQDMDHENMFWYRQDPGLGLRLIYFSYDVKMKEKGDIPEGYSVSREKKERFSLILESASTNQTSMYLCASSGHEQYFGPGTRLTVT.

This rearrangement joins TRBV5-1 to TRBJ1-4; 9 positions match TRBD1. CDR3 length: 14 amino acids. The germline V gene has CDR1 SGHRS and CDR2 YFSETQ. The ends lost 4 bases at V and 7 bases at J; junction bases unmatched: 5. CDR3 protein: CASSPQGASEKLFF. CDR3 in DNA: TGCGCCAGCAGCCCACAGGGGGCAAGTGAAAAACTGTTTTTT.

This clone was seen a handful of times. The chain couples TRBV4-3 to TRBJ1-5; D ambiguous. Germline CDR1 reads LGHNA; CDR2 reads YSLEER. The CDR3 covers 19 residues. The ends were cut back, 0 bases at V and 1 base at J, with 19 bases in the middle. The CDR3 bases are TGCGCCAGCAGCCAAGATGGATGGGGAGGGCCTCTAAGCAATCAGCCCCAGCATTTT. As protein: CASSQDGWGGPLSNQPQHF.

This clone has just a few counts. The CDR3 sequence: CASSKGLATAQETQYF. CDR3 bases: TGTGCCAGCAGTAAGGGACTAGCAACGGCCCAAGAGACCCAGTACTTC. The J gene is TRBJ2-5, the V gene TRBV9, with TRBD2 matching over 9 bases. The junction had 9 bases not matched to a gene; V was cut back by 5 bases and J by 1 base. Germline CDR1 is SGDLS and CDR2 is YYNGEE. This CDR3 spans 16 amino acids.

The chain employs TRBV5-5 and TRBJ2-3; 8 positions agree with TRBD1. Germline V CDR1 and CDR2: SGHKS, YYEKEE (reference sequence). CDR3 size: 15 residues. After removal of 5 bases from V and 0 bases from J, the junction contained 5 bases not matched to a gene. CDR3 sequence (DNA): TGTGCCAGCAGACGACAGGGGATTAGCACAGATACGCAGTATTTT. Translated: CASRRQGISTDTQYF.

The chain carries TRBV20-1 and TRBJ2-3; D is unresolved. The CDR3 length is 11 residues. Germline loops: CDR1 DFQATT, CDR2 SNEGSKA (reference sequence). V was pared by 5 bases and J by 4 bases, with 7 bases between. CDR3 nucleotide sequence: TGCAGTGCTCTGGCGGCAGATACGCAGTATTTT. Its protein product is CSALAADTQYF.

This clone showed up just a few times. This rearrangement joins TRBV2 to TRBJ1-1; D possibly corresponds to TRBD1 (6 bases). The CDR3 loop spans 13 amino acids. Between the trimmed V and J ends, which lost 11 bases and 4 bases, there was a span of 17 bases. CDR1 and CDR2 from the germline V gene are SNHLY and FYNNEI. CDR3 coding DNA: TGTGCCCCCGGGTCCAGGGGCGGCACTGAAGCTTTCTTT. Protein product: CAPGSRGGTEAFF.

This clone has a handful of counts. The rearrangement links TRBV19 to TRBJ2-1, with TRBD2 matching over 7 bases. The CDR3 spans 14 residues. The J segment lost 3 bases and the V segment lost 2 bases, leaving 1 base of the junction unmatched. Germline V gene lookup returns CDR1 LNHDA and CDR2 SQIVND (reference sequence). The DNA for the CDR3 is TGTGCCAGTAGTATACTAGCGGACTACAATGAGCAGTTCTTC. Its translation is CASSILADYNEQFF. Drawing the rest from reference TRBV19 and TRBJ2-1, the complete variable domain is DGGITQSPKYLFRKEGQNVTLSCEQNLNHDAMYWYRQDPGQGLRLIYYSQIVNDFQKGDIAEGYSVSREKKESFPLTVTSAQKNPTAFYLCASSILADYNEQFFGPGTRLTVL.

This clone occurred a few times. The chain couples TRBV7-2 to TRBJ2-3, with D perhaps matching TRBD2 (5 bases). Germline V gene sequence: CDR1 SGHTA, CDR2 FQGNSA. Between the trimmed V and J ends, which lost 6 bases and 4 bases, there was a span of 14 bases. The CDR3 has 14 amino acids. CDR3 amino acids: CASRRAGSADTQYF. The CDR3 DNA is TGTGCCAGCAGGCGGGCGGGTAGCGCAGATACGCAGTATTTT.